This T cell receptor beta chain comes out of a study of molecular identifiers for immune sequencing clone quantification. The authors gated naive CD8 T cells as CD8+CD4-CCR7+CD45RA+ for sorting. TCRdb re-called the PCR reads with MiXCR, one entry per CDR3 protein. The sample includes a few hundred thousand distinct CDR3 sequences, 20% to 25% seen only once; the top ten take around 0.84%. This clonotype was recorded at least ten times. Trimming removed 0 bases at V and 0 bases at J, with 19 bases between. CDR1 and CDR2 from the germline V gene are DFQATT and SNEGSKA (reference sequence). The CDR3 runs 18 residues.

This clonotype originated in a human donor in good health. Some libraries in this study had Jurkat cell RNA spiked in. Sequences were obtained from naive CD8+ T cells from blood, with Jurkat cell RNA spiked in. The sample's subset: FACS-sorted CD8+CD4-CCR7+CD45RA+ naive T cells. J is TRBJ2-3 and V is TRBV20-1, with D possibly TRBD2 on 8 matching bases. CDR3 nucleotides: TGCAGTGCTAGAGATCAGGGGGGAACTAGCGGTAGCACAGATACGCAGTATTTT. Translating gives CSARDQGGTSGSTDTQYF.